The entry below gives a single T cell receptor (beta chain) sequence along with its context. This record comes from a study of T cell changes during pregnancy in multiple sclerosis. Profiled with immunoSEQ multiplex PCR; TCRdb holds only in-frame clones, not every one. The table includes about 50,000 clones, roughly 91% detected once. CDR1 MNHNS and CDR2 SASEGT come from the germline V gene. The CDR3 extends over 15 amino acids. V shed 6 bases and J shed 4 bases, with 16 bases lying between them. The source was CD4+ T cells from peripheral blood mononuclear cells, collected after pregnancy. This chain uses TRBV6-1 with TRBJ1-3, with D maybe TRBD1 (6 bases). This TCR was recovered from a female donor in good health, enrolled as a control in a pregnancy study. The CDR3 DNA reads as TGTGCCAGCAGCGAACAACAGGGAGAAGGAAACACCATATATTTT. It encodes CASSEQQGEGNTIYF.